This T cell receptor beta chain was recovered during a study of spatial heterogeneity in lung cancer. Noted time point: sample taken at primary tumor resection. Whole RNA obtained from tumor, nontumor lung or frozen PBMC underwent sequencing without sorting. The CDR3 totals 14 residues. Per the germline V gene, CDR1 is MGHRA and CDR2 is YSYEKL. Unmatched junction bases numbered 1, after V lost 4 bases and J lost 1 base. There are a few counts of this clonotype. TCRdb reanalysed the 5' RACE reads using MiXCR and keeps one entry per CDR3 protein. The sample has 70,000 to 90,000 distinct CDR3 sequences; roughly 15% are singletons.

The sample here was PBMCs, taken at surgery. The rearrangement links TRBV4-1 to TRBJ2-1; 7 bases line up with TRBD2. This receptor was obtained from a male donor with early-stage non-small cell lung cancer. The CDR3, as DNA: TGCGCCAGCAGCCGGCGGGGGTCCTACAATGAGCAGTTCTTC. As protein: CASSRRGSYNEQFF.